This T cell receptor beta chain came from a study of blood T cell repertoires in COVID-19. Study background: Sample material is recorded as cDNA or gDNA derived from T cells, B-cell-depleted T cells, or PBMCs.

Sequencing was performed with immunoSEQ multiplex PCR; in TCRdb, only in-frame clones are kept and a portion is missing. The sample lists fewer than 350,000 clones, approximately 91% occurring once. The length of the CDR3 is 15 residues. V lost 2 bases, J lost 3 bases, and 1 base stayed unmatched. Germline values: CDR1 SGHRS, CDR2 YFSETQ. This receptor was identified in a man aged 18 to 29 with active or convalescent COVID-19. J is TRBJ2-1 and V is TRBV5-1, with TRBD1 matching over 11 bases. Source material: peripheral blood. The CDR3 DNA follows: TGCGCCAGCAGCTTAGGGACAGGGGGCTACAATGAGCAGTTCTTC. This sequence encodes CASSLGTGGYNEQFF. Complete variable domain (other parts from reference TRBV5-1 and TRBJ2-1): KAGVTQTPRYLIKTRGQQVTLSCSPISGHRSVSWYQQTPGQGLQFLFEYFSETQRNKGNFPGRFSGRQFSNSRSEMNVSTLELGDSALYLCASSLGTGGYNEQFFGPGTRLTVL.